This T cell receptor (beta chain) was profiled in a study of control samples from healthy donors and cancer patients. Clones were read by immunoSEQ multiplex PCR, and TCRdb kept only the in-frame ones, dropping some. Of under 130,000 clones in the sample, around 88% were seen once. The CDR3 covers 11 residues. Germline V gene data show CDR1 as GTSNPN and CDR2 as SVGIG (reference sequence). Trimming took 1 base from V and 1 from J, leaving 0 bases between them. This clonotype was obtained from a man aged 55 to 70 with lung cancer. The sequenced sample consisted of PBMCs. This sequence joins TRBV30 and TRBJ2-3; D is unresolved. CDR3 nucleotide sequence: TGTGCCTGGAGTGGCACAGATACGCAGTATTTT. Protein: CAWSGTDTQYF.